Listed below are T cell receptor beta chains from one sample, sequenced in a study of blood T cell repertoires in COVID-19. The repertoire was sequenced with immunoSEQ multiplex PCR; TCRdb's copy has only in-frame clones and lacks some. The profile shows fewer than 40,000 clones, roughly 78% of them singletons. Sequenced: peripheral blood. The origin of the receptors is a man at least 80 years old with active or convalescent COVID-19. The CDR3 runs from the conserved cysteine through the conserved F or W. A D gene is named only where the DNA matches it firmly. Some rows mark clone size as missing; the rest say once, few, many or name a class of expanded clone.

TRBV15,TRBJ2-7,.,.,CATSRVLVAEQYF,TGTGCCACCAGCAGAGTGCTGGTGGCCGAGCAGTACTTC
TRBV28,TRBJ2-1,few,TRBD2,CASSLGLAGGEGNEQFF,TGTGCCAGCAGCCTGGGTCTGGCGGGAGGGGAGGGCAATGAGCAGTTCTTC
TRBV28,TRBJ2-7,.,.,CASSSRGGMREYEQYF,TGTGCCAGCAGTTCCCGCGGTGGAATGAGGGAATACGAGCAGTACTTC
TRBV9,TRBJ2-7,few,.,CASSHPDNSYEQYF,TGTGCCAGCAGCCACCCGGACAACTCCTACGAGCAGTACTTC
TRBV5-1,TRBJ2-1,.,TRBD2,CASSAAGAYNEQFF,TGCGCCAGCAGCGCGGCGGGGGCCTACAATGAGCAGTTCTTC
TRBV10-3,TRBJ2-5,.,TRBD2,CAISGLAGGQETQYF,TGTGCCATCAGTGGACTAGCGGGAGGGCAAGAGACCCAGTACTTC
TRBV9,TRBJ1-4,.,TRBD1,CASSGQGPNEKLFF,TGTGCCAGCAGCGGACAGGGGCCGAATGAAAAACTGTTTTTT
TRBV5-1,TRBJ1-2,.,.,CASSLDAGSTNYGYTF,TGCGCCAGCAGCTTGGATGCGGGGTCGACTAACTATGGCTACACCTTC
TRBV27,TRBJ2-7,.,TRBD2,CASSLLGSSGGYEQYF,TGTGCCAGCAGTCTCCTCGGGAGTAGCGGGGGCTACGAGCAGTACTTC
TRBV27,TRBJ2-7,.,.,CASRNAEAGHSYEQYF,TGTGCCAGCAGGAACGCGGAGGCAGGTCATTCCTACGAGCAGTACTTC
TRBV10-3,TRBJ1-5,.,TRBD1,CAISPGQNQPQHF,TGTGCCATCAGTCCGGGACAGAATCAGCCCCAGCATTTT
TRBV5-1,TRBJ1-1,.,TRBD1,CASSQGQGGTEAFF,TGCGCCAGCAGCCAGGGACAGGGCGGCACTGAAGCTTTCTTT
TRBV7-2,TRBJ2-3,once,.,CASSFGWAGRDTQYF,TGTGCCAGCAGCTTTGGCTGGGCCGGGAGAGATACGCAGTATTTT
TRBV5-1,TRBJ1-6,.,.,CASSLPRADSPLHF,TGCGCCAGCAGCTTGCCCAGGGCTGACTCACCCCTCCACTTT
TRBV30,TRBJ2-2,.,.,CAWSPRTGELFF,TGTGCCTGGAGTCCGAGAACCGGGGAGCTGTTTTTT
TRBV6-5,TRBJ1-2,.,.,CASRSGVSGYTF,TGTGCCAGCAGGTCGGGGGTCTCTGGCTACACCTTC
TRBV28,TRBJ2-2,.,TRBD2,CASSRPPLAGGLANTGELFF,TGTGCCAGCAGCCGACCCCCGCTAGCGGGGGGCCTCGCGAACACCGGGGAGCTGTTTTTT
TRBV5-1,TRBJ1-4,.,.,CASSLVQQGTLGKLFF,TGCGCCAGCAGCTTGGTACAACAGGGAACGCTAGGGAAACTGTTTTTT
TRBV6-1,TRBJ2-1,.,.,CASSARPFRGGSYNEQFF,TGTGCCAGCAGTGCGAGGCCCTTTAGGGGGGGGAGTTACAATGAGCAGTTCTTC
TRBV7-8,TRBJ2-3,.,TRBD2,CASSISSAGGPTYTQYF,TGTGCCAGCAGCATTAGCAGCGCGGGGGGCCCCACGTATACGCAGTATTTT
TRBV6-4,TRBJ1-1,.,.,CASRAGLHTEAFF,TGTGCCAGCAGAGCAGGGCTACACACTGAAGCTTTCTTT
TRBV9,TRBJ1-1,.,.,CASSAGGGRTEAFF,TGTGCCAGCAGCGCAGGTGGGGGCCGGACTGAAGCTTTCTTT
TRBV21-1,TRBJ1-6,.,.,CASSKDGLSSYNSPLHF,TGTGCCAGCAGCAAAGATGGACTGAGCTCCTATAATTCACCCCTCCACTTT
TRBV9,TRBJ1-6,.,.,CASSVAGSSSYNSPLHF,TGTGCCAGCAGCGTAGCGGGATCCAGCTCCTATAATTCACCCCTCCACTTT
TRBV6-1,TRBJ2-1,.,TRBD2,CASSDPKGLQNNEQFF,TGTGCCAGCAGTGATCCGAAGGGACTACAAAACAATGAGCAGTTCTTC
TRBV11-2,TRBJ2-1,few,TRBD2,CASSWAGEGNEQFF,TGTGCCAGCAGTTGGGCGGGAGAAGGGAATGAGCAGTTCTTC
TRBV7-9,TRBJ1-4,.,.,CASSLGPGGEKLFF,TGTGCCAGCAGCTTAGGTCCTGGCGGGGAAAAACTGTTTTTT
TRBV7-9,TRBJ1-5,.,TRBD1,CASSLGQGRDQPQHF,TGTGCCAGCAGCTTAGGACAGGGCAGGGATCAGCCCCAGCATTTT
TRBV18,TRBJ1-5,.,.,CASSPQGSNQPQHF,TGTGCCAGCTCACCGCAGGGTAGCAATCAGCCCCAGCATTTT
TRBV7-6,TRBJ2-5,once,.,CASSLSSTKETQYF,TGTGCCAGCAGCTTATCTTCTACCAAAGAGACCCAGTACTTC
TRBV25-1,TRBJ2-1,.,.,CASSRSSYNEQFF,TGTGCGAGCAGTAGGAGCTCCTACAATGAGCAGTTCTTC
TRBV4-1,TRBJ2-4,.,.,CASSQDFDIQYF,TGCGCCAGCAGCCAAGACTTTGACATTCAGTACTTC
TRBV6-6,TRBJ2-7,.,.,CASSYDSSYEQYF,TGTGCCAGCAGTTACGACAGTTCCTACGAGCAGTACTTC
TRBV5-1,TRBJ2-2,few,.,CASSLSIGRDTGELFF,TGCGCCAGCAGCTTGTCAATCGGGAGAGACACCGGGGAGCTGTTTTTT
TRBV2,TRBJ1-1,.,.,CASSGQGGNTEAFF,TGTGCCAGCAGTGGTCAGGGTGGGAACACTGAAGCTTTCTTT
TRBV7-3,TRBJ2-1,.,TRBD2,CASSSLADLSYNEQFF,TGTGCCAGCAGCTCACTAGCGGACCTCTCCTACAATGAGCAGTTCTTC
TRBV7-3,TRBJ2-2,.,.,CASSLLGDRDTANTGELFF,TGTGCCAGCAGCTTATTAGGGGATCGGGACACCGCGAACACCGGGGAGCTGTTTTTT
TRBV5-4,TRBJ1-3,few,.,CASSFPGDGNTIYF,TGTGCCAGCAGCTTTCCAGGGGACGGAAACACCATATATTTT
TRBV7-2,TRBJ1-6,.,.,CASSFRTEYNSPLHF,TGTGCCAGCAGCTTTCGGACAGAGTATAATTCACCCCTCCACTTT
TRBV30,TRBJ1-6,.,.,CAWRRLYNSPLHF,TGTGCCTGGAGACGACTGTATAATTCACCCCTCCACTTT
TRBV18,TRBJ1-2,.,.,CASSSIWEAGSNYGYTF,TGTGCCAGCTCATCTATATGGGAGGCAGGGTCCAACTATGGCTACACCTTC
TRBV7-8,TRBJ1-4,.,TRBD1,CASSGRGGLANEKLFF,TGTGCCAGCAGCGGTCGAGGGGGCTTGGCTAATGAAAAACTGTTTTTT
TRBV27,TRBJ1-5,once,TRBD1,CARPQGEYSNQPQHF,TGTGCCAGGCCTCAGGGGGAATATAGCAATCAGCCCCAGCATTTT
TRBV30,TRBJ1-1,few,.,CALLLNTEAFF,TGTGCCTTGTTATTAAACACTGAAGCTTTCTTT
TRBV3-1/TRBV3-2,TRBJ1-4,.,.,CASSLNNEKLFF,TGTGCCAGCAGCCTAAATAATGAAAAACTGTTTTTT
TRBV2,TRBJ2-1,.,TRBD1,CASANMDRDNEQFF,TGTGCCAGCGCTAATATGGACAGGGACAATGAGCAGTTCTTC
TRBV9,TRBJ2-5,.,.,CASSVAEGFQETQYF,TGTGCCAGCAGCGTAGCGGAGGGGTTCCAAGAGACCCAGTACTTC
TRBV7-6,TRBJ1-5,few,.,CASSLDSSNQPQHF,TGTGCCAGCAGCTTAGACAGTAGCAATCAGCCCCAGCATTTT
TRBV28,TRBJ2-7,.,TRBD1,CASSLSGTGWTYEQYF,TGTGCCAGCAGTTTAAGTGGGACAGGGTGGACCTACGAGCAGTACTTC
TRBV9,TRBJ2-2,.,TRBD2,CASSVARGAPGELFF,TGTGCCAGCAGCGTAGCGCGGGGGGCCCCCGGGGAGCTGTTTTTT
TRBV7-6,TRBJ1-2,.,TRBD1,CASSPSGTGGPGYTF,TGTGCCAGCAGCCCTTCCGGGACAGGGGGTCCCGGCTACACCTTC
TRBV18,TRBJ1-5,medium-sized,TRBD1,CASSRTGQTNQPQHF,TGTGCCAGCTCACGAACGGGACAGACCAATCAGCCCCAGCATTTT
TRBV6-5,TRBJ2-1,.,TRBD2,CASSYSSGGNEQFF,TGTGCCAGCAGTTACTCCTCGGGGGGGAATGAGCAGTTCTTC
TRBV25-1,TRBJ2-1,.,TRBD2,CASSVSGRTYNEQFF,TGTGCCAGCAGTGTTAGCGGGAGGACGTACAATGAGCAGTTCTTC